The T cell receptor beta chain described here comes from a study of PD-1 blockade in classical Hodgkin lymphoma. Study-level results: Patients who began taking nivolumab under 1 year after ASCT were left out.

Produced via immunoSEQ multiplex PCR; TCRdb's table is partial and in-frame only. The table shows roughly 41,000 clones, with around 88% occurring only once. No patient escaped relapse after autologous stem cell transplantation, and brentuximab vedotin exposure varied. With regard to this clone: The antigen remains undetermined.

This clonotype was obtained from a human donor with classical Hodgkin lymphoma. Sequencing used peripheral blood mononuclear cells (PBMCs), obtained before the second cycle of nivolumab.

In DNA form, the CDR3 reads TGTGCCAGCAGCTTAGGGGTCCAAGAGACCCAGTACTTC. It specifies CASSLGVQETQYF. The chain employs TRBV11-2 and TRBJ2-5; D is unclear. CDR1 and CDR2 (germline): SGHAT, FQNNGV. The V end lost 1 base, the J end lost 1 base, and 4 bases lay between the germline ends. The CDR3 runs 13 residues.